One and the same sample provided the 5 T cell receptor beta chains below, sequenced in a study of OX40 agonist ivuxolimab in advanced cancers. Profiling relied on immunoSEQ multiplex PCR, and the TCRdb table lists in-frame clones only, not all of them. Of 100,000 to 120,000 clones in the sample, roughly nine tenths were seen once. Sample: CD4+ or CD8+ T cells sorted from blood, taken in a trial of the OX40 agonist ivuxolimab. The source of these receptors is an adult with an advanced solid tumor such as melanoma, head and neck, liver or kidney cancer.

This chain uses TRBV7-2 with TRBJ2-1, with unresolved D. Trimming cost V 5 bases and J 1 base, with 9 bases left between them. Germline V gene lookup returns CDR1 SGHTA and CDR2 FQGNSA. This CDR3 spans 14 amino acids. The chain's CDR3 is CASSPLPSYNEQFF. CDR3 sequence (DNA): TGTGCCAGCAGCCCCCTTCCGTCCTACAATGAGCAGTTCTTC.

V usage is TRBV19 and J usage is TRBJ2-3; a weak D match, TRBD1 (6 bases). The V gene lost 3 bases and the J gene lost 2 bases, with 21 bases spanning the gap. The CDR3 contains 18 residues. Germline CDR1 is LNHDA and CDR2 is SQIVND (reference sequence). CDR3 DNA: TGTGCCAGTAGTATTCGGGCCCGAGGGCAGGGGACCACAGATACGCAGTATTTT. It is translated as CASSIRARGQGTTDTQYF.

The J gene is TRBJ2-5, the V gene TRBV5-5, with 9 bases aligning to TRBD1. The germline gives CDR1 SGHKS, CDR2 YYEKEE (reference sequence). The CDR3 loop spans 14 amino acids. The trim removed 2 bases at V and 4 bases at J, leaving 3 bases unmatched. As DNA, the CDR3 is TGTGCCAGCAGCTTAACAGGGGGCCTAGAGACCCAGTACTTC. It specifies CASSLTGGLETQYF.

This chain uses TRBV28 with TRBJ2-1; 7 bases fit TRBD2. V lost 10 bases, J lost 0 bases, and 6 bases stayed unmatched. Per the germline V gene, CDR1 is MDHEN and CDR2 is SYDVKM. The CDR3 has 14 residues. This chain's CDR3 is CATNLAVSYNEQFF. DNA for the CDR3: TGTGCCACCAATCTAGCGGTCTCCTACAATGAGCAGTTCTTC.

This clone was detected only once. The gene calls are TRBV28 and TRBJ1-6; TRBD1 is a possible D gene (5 bases). From germline, CDR1 is MDHEN and CDR2 SYDVKM. This CDR3 is built from 14 residues. The V end lost 6 bases, the J end lost 10 bases, and 16 bases lay between the germline ends. For the CDR3, the DNA is TGTGCCAGCAGGTCCGGGACCCTGGGGTCACCCCTCCACTTT. Protein sequence: CASRSGTLGSPLHF.